Listed here are 9 T cell receptor beta chains from one sample, sequenced in a study of tumor-infiltrating lymphocytes in primary liver carcinoma (TCRdb year 2017). The sample was run on an Illumina HiSeq 2500. A constant-region primer and ProtoScript II reverse transcriptase were used to reverse-transcribe TCRbeta-specific cDNA from approximately 450 ng total RNA. Construction of the TCRbeta libraries relied on three nested rounds of multiplex PCR, following a slightly modified ARM-PCR procedure. Each of the first two PCR rounds ran for about 10 cycles and used multiplex TRBV1-TRBV30 forward primers together with a Cbeta reverse primer. TCRdb cleaned the public reads at Q25 with fastp, built clones with MiXCR and kept in-frame beta chains. Rows matching on CDR3 protein sequence are summarized as one entry with the most common DNA and genes. A total of roughly 80,000 distinct CDR3 sequences appear in this sample, roughly 72% of them only once. Approximately 26% of the sample is taken by the ten largest.

Without any cell sorting, total RNA and DNA were extracted together from roughly 20-30 mg of bulk tissue using the AllPrep DNA/RNA mini kit. The material sequenced was tumor-adjacent normal liver tissue. These receptors all stem from a man aged 35 to 55 with primary liver carcinoma and hepatitis B virus infection.

Points on this clonotype: The junction does not match germline at one end; this may be a read error. This chain links TRBV11-2 with TRBJ2-4; D is unclear. CDR1 SGHAT and CDR2 FQNNGV come from the germline V gene. This CDR3 is 15 amino acids long. The CDR3 sequence is CARSPQLHLENVQYF. In DNA, the CDR3 is TGTGCCAGGAGCCCCCAATTGCACCTAGAAAACGTTCAGTACTTC. Based on the CDR3 plus reference TRBV11-2 and TRBJ2-4, the full variable domain is EAGVAQSPRYKIIEKRQSVAFWCNPISGHATLYWYQQILGQGPKLLIQFQNNGVVDDSQLPKDRFSAERLKGVDSTLKIQPAKLEDSAVYLCARSPQLHLENVQYFGAGTRLSVL.

The chain couples TRBV7-9 to TRBJ2-2; D may be TRBD1 (5 bases). CDR3 length equals 17 residues. The V end lost 7 bases, the J end lost 2 bases, and 20 bases lay between the germline ends. From germline, CDR1 is SEHNR and CDR2 FQNEAQ (reference sequence). Here the CDR3 DNA reads TGTGCCAGCATCCAGTTATCTGTGACAGCAAACACCGGGGAGCTGTTTTTT. Translated: CASIQLSVTANTGELFF.

The V and J genes are TRBV7-3 and TRBJ2-3, with 11 bases that match TRBD2. This CDR3 region has 15 residues. Germline CDR1 SGHTA, CDR2 FQGTGA. The V gene end was trimmed by 4 bases and the J gene end by 1 base; junction bases not matched to a gene: 1. In DNA form, the CDR3 reads TGTGCCAGCAGCTCGGGACTAGCGGGCACAGATACGCAGTATTTT. Translating gives CASSSGLAGTDTQYF.

The rearrangement links TRBV10-3 to TRBJ2-3; the match to TRBD1 covers 9 bases. Germline V CDR1 and CDR2: ENHRY, SYGVKD. J lost 1 base, V lost 3 bases, and 5 bases had no gene match. The CDR3 extends over 16 amino acids. The CDR3 DNA sequence: TGTGCCATCAGTGATAGGAGACAGGGGGGCACAGATACGCAGTATTTT. This encodes CAISDRRQGGTDTQYF.

This clonotype was found many times. V and J are TRBV13 and TRBJ2-7; D is undetermined. Germline V gene lookup returns CDR1 PRHDT and CDR2 FYEKMQ (reference sequence). The CDR3 sequence is 14 residues long. V was pared by 4 bases and J by 3 bases, with 13 bases between. As DNA, the CDR3 is TGTGCCAGCAGCTCCCCCGCAACAATCTACGAGCAGTACTTC. The encoded protein is CASSSPATIYEQYF.

Remarks on this clonotype: At one boundary the junction diverges from the germline segment, which might be a read error. The chain's CDR3 is CATSDLSGKNEHLF. The CDR3 DNA is TGTGCCACCAGTGATTTGTCAGGGAAGAATGAGCATTTATTC. V is TRBV24-1 and J is TRBJ2-1, with a tentative D call TRBD1 (5 bases). The CDR3 covers 14 residues. CDR1 and CDR2 (germline): KGHDR, SFDVKD.

Turning to this clonotype: It may be a read error: a sequence one base away is much more abundant. The genes are TRBV7-9 and TRBJ2-1; no clear D. The CDR3 extends over 15 amino acids. The ends were cut back, 6 bases at V and 5 bases at J, with 17 bases in the middle. Germline CDR1 SEHNR, CDR2 FQNEAQ (reference sequence). The DNA of the CDR3 is TGTGCCAGCAGTGACGGTTTATCCGAAAACAATGAGCAGTTCTTC. It encodes CASSDGLSENNEQFF.

Comments on this clonotype: A read error may account for a junction end that differs from germline. V is TRBV10-3 and J is TRBJ1-5, with D unclear. Germline values: CDR1 ENHRY, CDR2 SYGVKD. The CDR3 spans 14 residues. For the CDR3, the DNA is TGTGCCACCAGTGAGCGGGGAGCGAATCAGCCCCACCATTTT. This codes for CATSERGANQPHHF.

To note about this clonotype: One end of the junction fails to match germline, which may point to a read error. The V call is TRBV6-6, the J call TRBJ1-4; TRBD1 might be the D (5 bases). The CDR3 runs 14 residues. CDR1 is MNHNY and CDR2 is SVGAGI in the germline V gene (reference sequence). The CDR3 reads CARSYSTEGEKLFF. CDR3 in DNA: TGTGCCAGGAGTTACTCGACAGAGGGGGAAAAACTGTTTTTT.